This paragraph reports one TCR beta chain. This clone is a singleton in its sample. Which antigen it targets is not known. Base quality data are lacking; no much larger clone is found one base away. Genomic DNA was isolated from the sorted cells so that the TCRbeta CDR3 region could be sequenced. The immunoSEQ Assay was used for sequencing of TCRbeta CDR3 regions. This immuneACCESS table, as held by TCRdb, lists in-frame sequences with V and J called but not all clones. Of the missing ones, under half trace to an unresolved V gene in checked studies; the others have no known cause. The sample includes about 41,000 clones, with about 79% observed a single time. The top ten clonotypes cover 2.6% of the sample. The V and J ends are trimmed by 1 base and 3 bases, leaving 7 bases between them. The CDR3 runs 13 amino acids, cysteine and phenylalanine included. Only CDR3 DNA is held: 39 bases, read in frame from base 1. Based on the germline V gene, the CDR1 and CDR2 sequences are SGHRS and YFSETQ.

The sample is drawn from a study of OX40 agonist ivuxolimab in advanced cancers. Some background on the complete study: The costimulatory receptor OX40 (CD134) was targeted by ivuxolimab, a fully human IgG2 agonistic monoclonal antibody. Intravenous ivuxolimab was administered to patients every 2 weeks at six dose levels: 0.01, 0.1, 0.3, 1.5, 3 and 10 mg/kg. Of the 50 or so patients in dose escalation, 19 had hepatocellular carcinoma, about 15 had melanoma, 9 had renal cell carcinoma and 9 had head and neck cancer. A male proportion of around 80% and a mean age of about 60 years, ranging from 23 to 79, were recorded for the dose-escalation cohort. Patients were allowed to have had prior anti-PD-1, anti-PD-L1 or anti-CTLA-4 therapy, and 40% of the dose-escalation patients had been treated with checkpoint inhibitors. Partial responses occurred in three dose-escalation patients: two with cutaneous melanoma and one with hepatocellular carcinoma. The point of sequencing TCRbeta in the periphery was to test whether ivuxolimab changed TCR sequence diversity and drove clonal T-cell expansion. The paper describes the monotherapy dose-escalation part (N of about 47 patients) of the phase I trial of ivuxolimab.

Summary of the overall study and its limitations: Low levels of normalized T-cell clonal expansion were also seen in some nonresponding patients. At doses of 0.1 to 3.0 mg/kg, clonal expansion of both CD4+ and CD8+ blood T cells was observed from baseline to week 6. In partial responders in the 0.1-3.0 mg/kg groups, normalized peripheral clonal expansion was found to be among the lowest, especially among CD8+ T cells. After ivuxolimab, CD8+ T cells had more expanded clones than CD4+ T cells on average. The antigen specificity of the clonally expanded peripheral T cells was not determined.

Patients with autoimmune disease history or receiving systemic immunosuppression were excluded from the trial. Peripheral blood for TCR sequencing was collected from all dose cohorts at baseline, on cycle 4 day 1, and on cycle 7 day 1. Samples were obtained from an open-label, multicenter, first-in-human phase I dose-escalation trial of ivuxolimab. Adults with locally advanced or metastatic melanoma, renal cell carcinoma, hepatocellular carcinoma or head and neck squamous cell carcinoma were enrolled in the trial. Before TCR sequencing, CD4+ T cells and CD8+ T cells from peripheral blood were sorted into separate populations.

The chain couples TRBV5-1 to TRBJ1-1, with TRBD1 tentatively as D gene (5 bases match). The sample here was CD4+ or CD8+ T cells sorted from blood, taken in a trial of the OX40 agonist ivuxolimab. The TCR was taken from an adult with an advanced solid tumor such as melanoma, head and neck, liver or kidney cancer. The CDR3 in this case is CASSLRGDTEAFF. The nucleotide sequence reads TGCGCCAGCAGCTTGAGGGGTGACACTGAAGCTTTCTTT.